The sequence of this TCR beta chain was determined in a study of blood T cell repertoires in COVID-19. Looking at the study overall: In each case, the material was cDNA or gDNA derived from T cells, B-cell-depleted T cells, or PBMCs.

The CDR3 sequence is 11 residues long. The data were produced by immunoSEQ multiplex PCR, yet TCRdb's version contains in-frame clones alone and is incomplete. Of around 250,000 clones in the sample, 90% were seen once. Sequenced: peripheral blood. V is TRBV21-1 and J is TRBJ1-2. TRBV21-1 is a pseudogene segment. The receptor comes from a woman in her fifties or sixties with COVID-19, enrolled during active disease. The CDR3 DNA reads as TGTGCCAGCATGGGGGGGAAAGGCTACACCTTC. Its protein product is CASMGGKGYTF.